Listed here are 13 T cell receptor beta chains from one sample, sequenced in a study of cytotoxic CD8 clonotypes in ibrutinib-treated CLL. Measured with immunoSEQ multiplex PCR; TCRdb has only the in-frame clones, and not every one. The table records under 200,000 clones, roughly four fifths of them present only once. The input for sequencing was PBMCs, taken after 12 months of ibrutinib treatment. The receptors derive from a human donor with chronic lymphocytic leukemia.

The chain's CDR3 is CASSTRAERGEQFF. As DNA, the CDR3 is TGTGCCAGCAGCACCCGGGCCGAGCGGGGTGAGCAGTTCTTC. J is TRBJ2-1 and V is TRBV6-5; 7 bases line up with TRBD2. After removal of 6 bases from V and 9 bases from J, the junction contained 11 bases not matched to a gene. The CDR3 has 14 residues. Germline values: CDR1 MNHEY, CDR2 SVGAGI.

V gene TRBV18 combines with J gene TRBJ1-4, with D unclear. Trimming stripped 0 bases from V and 5 bases from J, with 13 bases between. This CDR3 contains 16 residues. Germline CDR1 reads KGHSH; CDR2 reads LQKENI. The CDR3 here is CASSPPEGRTNEKLFF. CDR3 nucleotide sequence: TGTGCCAGCTCACCACCGGAGGGCAGGACGAATGAAAAACTGTTTTTT.

In nucleotides, the CDR3 is TGCGCCAGCAGCTTGTGGGGGCTAGCGGGAGGGAAAAACATTCAGTACTTC. Residues: CASSLWGLAGGKNIQYF. The genes are TRBV5-1 and TRBJ2-4; TRBD2 aligns across 12 bases. The germline V gene encodes CDR1 SGHRS and CDR2 YFSETQ. J lost 4 bases, V lost 1 base, and 6 bases had no gene match. The CDR3 runs 17 residues.

V gene TRBV11-2 combines with J gene TRBJ2-2; TRBD1 is a possible D gene (6 bases). Germline CDR1 reads SGHAT; CDR2 reads FQNNGV. This CDR3 has 15 amino acids. V gave up 3 bases and J gave up 7 bases, with 15 bases separating them. For the CDR3, the DNA is TGTGCCAGCAGCTTGGGCAGGGCCAGGGGCGGGGAGCTGTTTTTT. Protein: CASSLGRARGGELFF.

The chain links TRBV19 to TRBJ2-3; possibly TRBD2 for D (5 bases). Trimming took off 3 bases at V and 2 bases at J, with 12 bases between the two ends. The CDR3 consists of 15 residues. In germline, CDR1 is LNHDA, CDR2 SQIVND (reference sequence). The CDR3 region is CASSIRTPLTDTQYF. The CDR3 nucleotides read TGTGCCAGTAGTATCAGGACTCCTCTCACAGATACGCAGTATTTT.

This chain links TRBV5-6 with TRBJ1-3, with D unresolved. CDR1 and CDR2 (germline): SGHDT, YYEEEE. The CDR3 covers 14 residues. V was shortened by 3 bases and J by 0 bases, with 7 bases between the two germline ends. CDR3: CASSWSGSGNTIYF. In DNA, the CDR3 is TGTGCCAGCAGCTGGTCCGGCTCTGGAAACACCATATATTTT.

This clone has a single count. The rearrangement links TRBV2 to TRBJ2-7, with D perhaps TRBD2 (6 bases). Germline V CDR1 and CDR2: SNHLY, FYNNEI. V lost 5 bases, J lost 6 bases, and 14 bases lay in between. This CDR3 comprises 13 residues. CDR3 bases: TGTGCCAGCAGTAACTACTGGGGAGGCGAGCAGTACTTC. This translates into CASSNYWGGEQYF.

This rearrangement joins TRBV2 to TRBJ2-7; D may be TRBD1 or TRBD2 (5 bases each). V was pared by 11 bases and J by 5 bases, with 22 bases between. Germline values: CDR1 SNHLY, CDR2 FYNNEI. This CDR3 spans 14 amino acids. Here the CDR3 reads CAVQGRDVSHEQYF. For the CDR3, the DNA is TGTGCCGTCCAGGGCCGGGATGTTTCCCACGAGCAGTACTTC.

The chain joins TRBV6-5 to TRBJ2-5, with D possibly being TRBD1 (6 bases). The CDR3 is made up of 13 amino acids. The V gene's germline CDR1 is MNHEY and CDR2 SVGAGI. The germline V and J ends were trimmed by 2 bases and 4 bases, with 8 bases remaining between them. The CDR3 spells CASSYRGSETQYF. Here the CDR3 DNA reads TGTGCCAGCAGTTACAGGGGGTCAGAGACCCAGTACTTC.

In regard to this clone: One end of the junction fails to match germline, which may point to a read error. Other DNA sequences in the same sample also yield this CDR3. The chain links TRBV19 to TRBJ2-5; tentative D call: TRBD2 (7 bases). Per the germline V gene, CDR1 is LNHDA and CDR2 is SQIVND (reference sequence). The CDR3 is 14 residues long. CDR3 residues: CASSIVGGPETQYF. CDR3 DNA: TGTGCCAGTAGTATAGTGGGGGGGCCGGAGACCCAATACTTC.

The V call is TRBV7-2, the J call TRBJ2-4; 8 nucleotides agree with TRBD2. V lost 6 bases to trimming and J lost 1 base; unmatched junction nucleotides: 5. CDR3 size: 15 residues. The germline V gene encodes CDR1 SGHTA and CDR2 FQGNSA. The CDR3 DNA follows: TGTGCCAGCAGTCGGGAGGGATTCGCCAAAAACATTCAGTACTTC. This encodes CASSREGFAKNIQYF.

DNA for the CDR3: TGTGCCAGCAGCCAAGGGACAGAAAAAAGACGATCCTACGAGCAGTACTTC. Protein product: CASSQGTEKRRSYEQYF. The chain carries TRBV14 and TRBJ2-7; possible D gene TRBD1, 6 bases. The germline V and J ends were trimmed by 1 base and 1 base, with 17 bases remaining between them. Per the germline V gene, CDR1 is SGHDN and CDR2 is FVKESK. This CDR3 contains 17 residues.

The V gene is TRBV5-1, the J gene TRBJ2-7; 11 bases are shared with TRBD2. V was clipped by 4 bases and J by 3 bases; unmatched bases: 3. Germline lookup yields CDR1 SGHRS and CDR2 YFSETQ. The CDR3 consists of 14 residues. The DNA for the CDR3 is TGCGCCAGCAGCGACACTAGCGGGAGCTACGAGCAGTACTTC. This sequence encodes CASSDTSGSYEQYF. Drawing the rest from reference TRBV5-1 and TRBJ2-7, the complete variable domain is KAGVTQTPRYLIKTRGQQVTLSCSPISGHRSVSWYQQTPGQGLQFLFEYFSETQRNKGNFPGRFSGRQFSNSRSEMNVSTLELGDSALYLCASSDTSGSYEQYFGPGTRLTVT.